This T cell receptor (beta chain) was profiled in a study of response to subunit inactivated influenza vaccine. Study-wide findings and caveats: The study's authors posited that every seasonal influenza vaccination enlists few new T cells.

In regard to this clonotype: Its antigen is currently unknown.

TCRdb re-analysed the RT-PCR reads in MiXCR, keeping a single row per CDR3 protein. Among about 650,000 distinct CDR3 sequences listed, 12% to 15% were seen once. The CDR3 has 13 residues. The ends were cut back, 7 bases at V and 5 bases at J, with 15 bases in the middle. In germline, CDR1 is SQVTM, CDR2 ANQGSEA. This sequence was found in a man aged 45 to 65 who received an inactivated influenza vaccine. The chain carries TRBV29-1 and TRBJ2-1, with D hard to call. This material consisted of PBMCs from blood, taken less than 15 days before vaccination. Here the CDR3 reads CSATFSVHNEQFF. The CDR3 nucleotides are TGCAGCGCCACGTTTTCAGTGCACAATGAGCAGTTCTTC.